Below, 14 T cell receptor beta chains from the same sample are listed, as sequenced in a study of T cell changes during pregnancy in multiple sclerosis. The repertoire was sequenced with immunoSEQ multiplex PCR; TCRdb's copy has only in-frame clones and lacks some. This sample has some 40,000 clones; 80% to 95% occur once, and the top ten carry around 0.35%. The sequencing here drew on CD4+ T cells from peripheral blood mononuclear cells, taken in the third trimester of pregnancy. All receptors derive from a female donor in good health, enrolled as a control in a pregnancy study.

V gene TRBV6-5 combines with J gene TRBJ1-2; 9 bases match TRBD1. Trimming removed 10 bases from V and 5 bases from J; junction bases left unmatched: 11. The germline gives CDR1 MNHEY, CDR2 SVGAGI. The CDR3 consists of 14 residues. CDR3 DNA: TGTGCCACCGCCGGGTGGGGACAGGGATATGGCTACACCTTC. It yields the protein CATAGWGQGYGYTF.

V is TRBV13 and J is TRBJ2-7; 8 bases are a match to TRBD1. Germline V gene lookup returns CDR1 PRHDT and CDR2 FYEKMQ (reference sequence). After removal of 5 bases from V and 2 bases from J, the junction contained 8 bases not matched to a gene. This CDR3 is built from 15 residues. The CDR3 protein is CASSQGQGLTYEQYF. DNA of the CDR3: TGTGCCAGCAGCCAAGGACAGGGTCTGACCTACGAGCAGTACTTC.

The table lists this clone with a count of one. This chain uses TRBV19 with TRBJ1-5; D is ambiguous. The ends were cut back, 5 bases at V and 0 bases at J, with 8 bases in the middle. In germline, CDR1 is LNHDA, CDR2 SQIVND (reference sequence). CDR3 length equals 14 residues. DNA for the CDR3: TGTGCCAGTAGTTTACTTAATAGCAATCAGCCCCAGCATTTT. Its translation is CASSLLNSNQPQHF.

This chain uses TRBV10-1 with TRBJ1-1, with D possibly being TRBD1 (5 bases). The CDR3 is 15 residues long. Per germline, CDR1 WNHNN and CDR2 SYGVQD (reference sequence). Trimming pared 0 bases from V and 0 bases from J, leaving 8 bases between. The CDR3 DNA follows: TGCGCCAGCAGTGAGTCCCGACAGCTGAACACTGAAGCTTTCTTT. Translation: CASSESRQLNTEAFF.

V and J are TRBV13 and TRBJ1-6; D not certain. V was cut by 2 bases and J by 10 bases, with 12 bases left in between. Per germline, CDR1 PRHDT and CDR2 FYEKMQ (reference sequence). CDR3 length equals 14 residues. CDR3: CASSLRRGTSPLHF. CDR3 coding DNA: TGTGCCAGCAGCTTACGGCGCGGCACATCACCCCTCCACTTT.

This clone was seen once. This CDR3 reads CASSPDRVSGNTIYF. The CDR3 DNA sequence: TGTGCCAGTAGCCCCGACAGAGTCTCTGGAAACACCATATATTTT. The V gene is TRBV19, the J gene TRBJ1-3; weak D call: TRBD1 (5 bases). CDR1 LNHDA and CDR2 SQIVND come from the germline V gene (reference sequence). V was cut by 6 bases and J by 0 bases, with 12 bases left in between. The CDR3 is made up of 15 amino acids.

The chain links TRBV28 to TRBJ2-7; D is unresolved. Trimming removed 3 bases at V and 2 bases at J, with 11 bases between. This CDR3 spans 14 amino acids. Germline V gene data show CDR1 as MDHEN and CDR2 as SYDVKM. This CDR3 is CASSFIASPYEQYF. The CDR3 DNA follows: TGTGCCAGCAGTTTCATCGCGTCGCCCTACGAGCAGTACTTC.

By proportion, this clone is medium-sized. The gene calls are TRBV12-5 and TRBJ1-6, with 9 bases fitting TRBD1. The CDR3 covers 14 residues. The germline gives CDR1 LGHNT, CDR2 FRNRAP. V lost 7 bases, J lost 9 bases, and 7 bases stayed unmatched. CDR3: CASATGQGASPLHF. The CDR3 DNA reads as TGTGCTAGTGCCACGGGACAGGGAGCTTCACCCCTCCACTTT. Combining the CDR3 with reference TRBV12-5 and TRBJ1-6 gives the whole variable domain DARVTQTPRHKVTEMGQEVTMRCQPILGHNTVFWYRQTMMQGLELLAYFRNRAPLDDSGMPKDRFSAEMPDATLATLKIQPSEPRDSAVYFCASATGQGASPLHFGNGTRLTVT.

Here the CDR3 reads CASSLAGGLEQYF. DNA of the CDR3: TGTGCCAGCAGTTTAGCGGGAGGGCTTGAGCAGTACTTC. The rearrangement links TRBV6-5 to TRBJ2-7; TRBD2 aligns across 11 bases. The CDR3 is made up of 13 amino acids. After removal of 4 bases from V and 7 bases from J, the junction contained 3 bases not matched to a gene. CDR1 and CDR2 from the germline V gene are MNHEY and SVGAGI.

This clone showed up just once. The chain is built from TRBV5-8 and TRBJ2-2, with D perhaps TRBD2 (5 bases). V lost 4 bases to trimming and J lost 1 base, with 14 bases between them. CDR1 SGHTS and CDR2 YDEGEE come from the germline V gene. The CDR3 has 16 amino acids. The CDR3 loop is CASSGRLSLNTGELFF. The CDR3 region has the DNA TGTGCCAGCAGCGGCCGACTATCATTGAACACCGGGGAGCTGTTTTTT.

This clone was seen a single time. The V call is TRBV5-1, the J call TRBJ2-1, with D unresolved. The germline gives CDR1 SGHRS, CDR2 YFSETQ. Trimming pared 7 bases from V and 7 bases from J, leaving 12 bases between. This CDR3 is 12 amino acids long. The CDR3: CASYQVLNEQFF. CDR3 sequence (DNA): TGCGCCAGCTATCAGGTGTTGAATGAGCAGTTCTTC. The full variable domain, its missing parts supplied by reference TRBV5-1 and TRBJ2-1, is KAGVTQTPRYLIKTRGQQVTLSCSPISGHRSVSWYQQTPGQGLQFLFEYFSETQRNKGNFPGRFSGRQFSNSRSEMNVSTLELGDSALYLCASYQVLNEQFFGPGTRLTVL.

This chain uses TRBV28 with TRBJ2-1; TRBD2 matches 11 bases. The CDR3 runs to 16 residues. Germline CDR1 is MDHEN and CDR2 is SYDVKM. V shed 4 bases, J shed 9 bases, and the junction held 11 bases outside the gene matches. The chain's CDR3 is CASSSSSGRLRREQFF. Here the CDR3 DNA reads TGTGCCAGCAGTTCTTCTAGCGGGAGGCTCCGGCGTGAGCAGTTCTTC.

The rearrangement joins TRBV6-5 to TRBJ2-3; the D is unclear. The germline CDR1 and CDR2 sequences are MNHEY and SVGAGI. CDR3 length: 14 amino acids. Trimming removed 0 bases at V and 3 bases at J, with 7 bases between. CDR3 region: CASSYSPLTDTQYF. CDR3 coding DNA: TGTGCCAGCAGTTACTCCCCACTAACAGATACGCAGTATTTT.

This chain joins TRBV25-1 and TRBJ2-1, with D possibly TRBD1 on 5 matching bases. Per germline, CDR1 MGHDK and CDR2 SYGVNS. V lost 6 bases, J lost 4 bases, and 13 bases lay in between. The CDR3 runs 14 residues. DNA of the CDR3: TGTGCCAGCAGCTTATCGACAGAGTACAATGAGCAGTTCTTC. It codes for CASSLSTEYNEQFF.